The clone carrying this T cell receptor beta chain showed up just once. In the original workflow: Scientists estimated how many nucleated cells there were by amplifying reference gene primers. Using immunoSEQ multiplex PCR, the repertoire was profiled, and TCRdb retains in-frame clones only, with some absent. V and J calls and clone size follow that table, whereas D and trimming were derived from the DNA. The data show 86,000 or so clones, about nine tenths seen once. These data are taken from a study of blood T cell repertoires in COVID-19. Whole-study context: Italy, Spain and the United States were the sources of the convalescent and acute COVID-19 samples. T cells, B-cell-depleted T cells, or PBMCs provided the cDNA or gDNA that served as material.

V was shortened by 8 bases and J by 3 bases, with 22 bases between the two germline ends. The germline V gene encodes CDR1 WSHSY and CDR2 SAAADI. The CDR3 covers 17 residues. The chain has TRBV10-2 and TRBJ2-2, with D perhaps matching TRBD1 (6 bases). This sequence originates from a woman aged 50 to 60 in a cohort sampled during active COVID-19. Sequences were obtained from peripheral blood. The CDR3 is CASGGSGGPADTGELFF. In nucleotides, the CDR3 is TGCGCCAGCGGGGGCAGCGGAGGACCGGCGGACACCGGGGAGCTGTTTTTT.